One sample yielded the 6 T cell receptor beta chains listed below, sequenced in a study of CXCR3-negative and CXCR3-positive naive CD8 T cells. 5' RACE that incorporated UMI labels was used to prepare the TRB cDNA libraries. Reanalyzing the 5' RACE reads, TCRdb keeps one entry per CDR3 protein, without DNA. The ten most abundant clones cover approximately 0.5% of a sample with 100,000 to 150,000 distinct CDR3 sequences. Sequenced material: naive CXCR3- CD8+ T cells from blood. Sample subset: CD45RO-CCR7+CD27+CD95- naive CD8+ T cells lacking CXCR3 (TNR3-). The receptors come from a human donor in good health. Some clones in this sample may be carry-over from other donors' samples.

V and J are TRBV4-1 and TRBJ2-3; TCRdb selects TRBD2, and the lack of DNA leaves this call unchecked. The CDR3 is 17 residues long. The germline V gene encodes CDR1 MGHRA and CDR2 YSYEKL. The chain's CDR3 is CASSRTLAGGPADTQYF.

The CDR3 loop is CASSLSGSGADEQYF. The rearrangement uses TRBV11-2 and TRBJ2-7; without DNA, the TCRdb call of TRBD1 cannot be checked. Germline V gene data show CDR1 as SGHAT and CDR2 as FQNNGV. There are 15 residues in the CDR3. Using reference TRBV11-2 and TRBJ2-7 for the parts outside the CDR3, the full variable domain is EAGVAQSPRYKIIEKRQSVAFWCNPISGHATLYWYQQILGQGPKLLIQFQNNGVVDDSQLPKDRFSAERLKGVDSTLKIQPAKLEDSAVYLCASSLSGSGADEQYFGPGTRLTVT.

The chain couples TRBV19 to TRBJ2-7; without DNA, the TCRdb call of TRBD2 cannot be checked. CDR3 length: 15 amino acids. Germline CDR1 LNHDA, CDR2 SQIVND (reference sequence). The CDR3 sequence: CASSIATSGYYEQYF.

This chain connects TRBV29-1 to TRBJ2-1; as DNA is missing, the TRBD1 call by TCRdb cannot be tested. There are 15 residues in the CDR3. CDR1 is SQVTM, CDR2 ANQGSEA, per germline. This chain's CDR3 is CSVEAGGERGNEQFF.

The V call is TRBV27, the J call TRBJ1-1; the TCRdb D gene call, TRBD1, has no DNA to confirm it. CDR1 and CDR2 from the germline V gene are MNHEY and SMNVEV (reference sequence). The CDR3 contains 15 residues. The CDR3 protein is CASTPWEGANTEAFF.

The CDR3 sequence: CASSPRLAGGFNEQFF. The V call is TRBV7-3, the J call TRBJ2-1; TCRdb proposes TRBD2, but this gene call is untestable without DNA. Germline CDR1 reads SGHTA; CDR2 reads FQGTGA. The CDR3 length is 16 residues.